The present T cell receptor beta chain was sequenced within a study of blood T cell repertoires in COVID-19. Across the study: The samples span acute and convalescent COVID-19 from the United States, Italy and Spain. Nucleic acid was either cDNA or gDNA, and it came from T cells, B-cell-depleted T cells, or PBMCs.

Data came from immunoSEQ multiplex PCR; TCRdb stores just in-frame clones and leaves some out. The data hold 290,000 or so clones, with around 87% observed a single time. The sample consisted of peripheral blood. This sequence was found in a man between 18 and 35 years old with active or convalescent COVID-19.

The chain's CDR3 is CARSFYRTGTNEKLFF. CDR3 coding DNA: TGTGCCAGAAGCTTTTATAGGACAGGGACTAATGAAAAACTGTTTTTT. The chain carries TRBV7-5 and TRBJ1-4; TRBD1 was called by the table and not checked on the DNA. TRBV7-5 is listed as a pseudogene. The CDR3 totals 16 residues.